This TCR beta chain was retrieved from a study of T cell responses to AZD1222 COVID-19 vaccine. Repertoires were generated with immunoSEQ multiplex PCR, while TCRdb's copy carries only in-frame clones and drops some. The top ten hold over 2.5% of the sample, which has around 120,000 clones, over 75% seen once. With V trimmed by 6 bases and J by 0 bases, 13 bases remained unmatched. This CDR3 is built from 17 residues. Germline V gene data show CDR1 as SGHVS and CDR2 as FQNEAQ. The source of this sequence is an adult in good health. Sequenced here: peripheral blood, sampled on day 0 of AZD1222 vaccination. The V call is TRBV7-8, the J call TRBJ1-1; 7 bases line up with TRBD1. In nucleotides, the CDR3 is TGTGCCAGCAGGTCCCTCAGGGGGGAAGGGATGAACACTGAAGCTTTCTTT. It specifies CASRSLRGEGMNTEAFF.